This T cell receptor (beta chain) derives from a study of blood T cell repertoires in COVID-19. Clones were sequenced by immunoSEQ multiplex PCR, and TCRdb holds only the in-frame ones, with some missing. The table has about 63,000 clones, roughly 77% seen once. CDR1 and CDR2 from the germline V gene are KGHDR and SFDVKD. V lost 2 bases to trimming and J lost 1 base; unmatched junction nucleotides: 7. The CDR3 is 17 residues long. The chain uses TRBV24-1 and TRBJ2-5, with 9 positions matching TRBD1. This TCR was recovered from a man aged 60 to 69 with COVID-19, enrolled during active disease. Source material: peripheral blood. The CDR3 DNA reads as TGTGCCACCAGTGATTCGACCAAACAGGGGGCCCAAGAGACCCAGTACTTC. Translating gives CATSDSTKQGAQETQYF.